Below are 6 T cell receptor beta chains sequenced from a single sample in a study of shared clonotypes between healthy human individuals. Assay used: immunoSEQ multiplex PCR; TCRdb lists only in-frame clones, some missing. Of around 2,000,000 clones detected, roughly 94% appear once; the ten largest clones hold more than 0.1%. Material for sequencing was naive CD4+ T cells sorted from blood. Subset described: CD45RA+ positively selected. All receptors come from a man aged 18 to 29 in good health.

The chain links TRBV18 to TRBJ1-3; possibly TRBD1 for D (6 bases). The CDR3 has 16 amino acids. The V gene's germline CDR1 is KGHSH and CDR2 LQKENI. The V end lost 0 bases, the J end lost 0 bases, and 9 bases lay between the germline ends. The CDR3 sequence is CASSPPGQRSGNTIYF. DNA for the CDR3: TGTGCCAGCTCACCACCGGGACAACGCTCTGGAAACACCATATATTTT.

V and J are TRBV5-6 and TRBJ1-2; 8 bases are shared with TRBD1. There are 17 residues in the CDR3. The germline CDR1 and CDR2 sequences are SGHDT and YYEEEE. V dropped 1 base and J dropped 1; count of bases not matched to a gene: 9. DNA of the CDR3: TGTGCCAGCAGCTTGCTGGGTCAGGGGGCCGTTAACTATGGCTACACCTTC. Protein product: CASSLLGQGAVNYGYTF.

Of note for this clone: This same CDR3 is encoded by further DNA sequences in the sample. The J gene is TRBJ2-5, the V gene TRBV7-3; 8 bases are shared with TRBD1. J lost 3 bases, V lost 3 bases, and 0 bases had no gene match. Germline-derived CDR1 and CDR2 are SGHTA and FQGTGA. The CDR3 totals 13 residues. The CDR3 nucleotides are TGTGCCAGCAGCTTGACAGGGGAAGAGACCCAGTACTTC. Its protein product is CASSLTGEETQYF.

The chain has TRBV7-6 and TRBJ2-3, with 8 nucleotides matching TRBD1. This CDR3 is built from 16 residues. V trimming: 3 bases; J trimming: 4 bases; junction bases outside the gene matches: 9. Germline V gives CDR1 SGHVS, CDR2 FNYEAQ. CDR3 residues: CASSFGWTGSPDTQYF. In DNA, the CDR3 is TGTGCCAGCAGCTTTGGGTGGACAGGGAGCCCAGATACGCAGTATTTT.

DNA of the CDR3: TGTGCCAGCAGCTTGACAGCTTTCTCCTACGAGCAGTACTTC. Protein sequence: CASSLTAFSYEQYF. The rearrangement links TRBV5-4 to TRBJ2-7, with D unresolved. The germline gives CDR1 SGHNT, CDR2 YYREEE (reference sequence). Trimming cost V 1 base and J 0 bases, with 8 bases left between them. The CDR3 covers 14 residues. Complete variable domain (other parts from reference TRBV5-4 and TRBJ2-7): ETGVTQSPTHLIKTRGQQVTLRCSSQSGHNTVSWYQQALGQGPQFIFQYYREEENGRGNFPPRFSGLQFPNYSSELNVNALELDDSALYLCASSLTAFSYEQYFGPGTRLTVT.

The chain employs TRBV28 and TRBJ1-5; tentative D call: TRBD1 (5 bases). V shed 2 bases and J shed 6 bases, with 17 bases lying between them. In germline, CDR1 is MDHEN, CDR2 SYDVKM. The CDR3 is 16 amino acids. DNA of the CDR3: TGTGCCAGCAGTTTAAACCAGCCGGGGCTTTCTCAGCCCCAGCATTTT. It translates to CASSLNQPGLSQPQHF.